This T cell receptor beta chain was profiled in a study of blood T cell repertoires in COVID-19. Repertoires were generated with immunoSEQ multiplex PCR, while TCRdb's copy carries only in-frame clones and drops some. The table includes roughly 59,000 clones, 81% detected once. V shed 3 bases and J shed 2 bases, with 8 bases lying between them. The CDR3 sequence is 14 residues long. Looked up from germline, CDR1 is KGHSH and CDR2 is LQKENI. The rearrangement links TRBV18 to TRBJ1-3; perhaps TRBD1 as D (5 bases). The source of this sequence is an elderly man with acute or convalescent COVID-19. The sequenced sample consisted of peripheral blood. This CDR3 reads CASSPDIAGNTIYF. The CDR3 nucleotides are TGTGCCAGCTCACCGGACATAGCTGGAAACACCATATATTTT.